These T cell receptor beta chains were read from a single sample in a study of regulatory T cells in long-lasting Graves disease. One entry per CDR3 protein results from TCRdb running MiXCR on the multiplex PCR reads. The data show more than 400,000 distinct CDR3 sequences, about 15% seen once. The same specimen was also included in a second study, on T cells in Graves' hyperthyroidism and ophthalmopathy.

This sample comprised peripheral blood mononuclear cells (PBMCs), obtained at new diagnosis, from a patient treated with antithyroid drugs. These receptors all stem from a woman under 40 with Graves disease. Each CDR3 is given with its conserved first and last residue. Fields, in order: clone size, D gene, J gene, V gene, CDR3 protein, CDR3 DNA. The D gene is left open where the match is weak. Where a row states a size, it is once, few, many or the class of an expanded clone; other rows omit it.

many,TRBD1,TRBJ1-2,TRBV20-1,CSASVQLIGGFYGYTF,TGCAGTGCTAGTGTGCAACTCATAGGGGGCTTCTATGGCTACACCTTC
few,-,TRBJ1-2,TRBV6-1,CASRPPGQGRGGYTF,TGTGCCAGCAGACCGCCGGGACAAGGTCGCGGTGGCTACACCTTC
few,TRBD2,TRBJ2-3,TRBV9,CASSVTSGSQDTQYF,TGTGCCAGCAGCGTAACTAGCGGGAGTCAAGATACGCAGTATTTT
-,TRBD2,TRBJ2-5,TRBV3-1,CASSPPSGSRETQYF,TGTGCCAGCAGCCCCCCGAGCGGGAGTCGAGAGACCCAGTACTTC
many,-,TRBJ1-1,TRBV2,CASSVQFPEAFF,TGTGCCAGCAGTGTGCAGTTCCCTGAAGCTTTCTTT
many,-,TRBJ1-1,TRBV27,CASSWGDTTEAFF,TGTGCCAGCAGTTGGGGAGATACCACTGAAGCTTTCTTT
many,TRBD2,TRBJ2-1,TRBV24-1,CATSGPGTSGRHEQFF,TGTGCCACCAGTGGCCCCGGGACTAGCGGGAGACATGAGCAGTTCTTC
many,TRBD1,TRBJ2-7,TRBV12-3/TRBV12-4,CASRSGTGQTEQYF,TGTGCCAGCAGATCCGGGACAGGGCAAACAGAGCAGTACTTC
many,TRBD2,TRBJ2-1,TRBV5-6,CVASGSYNEQFF,TGTGTGGCTAGCGGGTCCTACAATGAGCAGTTCTTC
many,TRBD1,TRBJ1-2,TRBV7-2,CASSWGQGAVSSYGYTF,TGTGCCAGCAGCTGGGGACAGGGGGCTGTGTCAAGCTATGGCTACACCTTC
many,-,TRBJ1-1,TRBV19,CASSEGGGGVGGGDTEAFF,TGTGCCAGTAGTGAAGGAGGCGGGGGCGTGGGTGGAGGTGACACTGAAGCTTTCTTT
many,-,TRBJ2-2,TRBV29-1,CSVEARPGELFF,TGCAGCGTTGAGGCGAGGCCCGGGGAGCTGTTTTTT
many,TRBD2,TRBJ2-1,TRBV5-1,CASSLALAGNNEQFF,TGCGCCAGCAGCTTGGCTCTAGCGGGTAACAATGAGCAGTTCTTC
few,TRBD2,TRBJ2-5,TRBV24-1,CATSEAGAQETQYF,TGTGCCACCAGTGAGGCGGGAGCTCAAGAGACCCAGTACTTC
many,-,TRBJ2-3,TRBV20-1,CSARDLADSTDTQYF,TGCAGTGCTAGAGATCTCGCGGATAGCACAGATACGCAGTATTTT
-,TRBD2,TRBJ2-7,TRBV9,CASSFGLAGGSYEQYF,TGTGCCAGCAGCTTCGGACTAGCGGGAGGTTCCTACGAGCAGTACTTC
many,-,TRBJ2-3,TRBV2,CASSRQRPSTDTQYF,TGTGCCAGCAGCAGACAGAGACCTAGCACAGATACGCAGTATTTT